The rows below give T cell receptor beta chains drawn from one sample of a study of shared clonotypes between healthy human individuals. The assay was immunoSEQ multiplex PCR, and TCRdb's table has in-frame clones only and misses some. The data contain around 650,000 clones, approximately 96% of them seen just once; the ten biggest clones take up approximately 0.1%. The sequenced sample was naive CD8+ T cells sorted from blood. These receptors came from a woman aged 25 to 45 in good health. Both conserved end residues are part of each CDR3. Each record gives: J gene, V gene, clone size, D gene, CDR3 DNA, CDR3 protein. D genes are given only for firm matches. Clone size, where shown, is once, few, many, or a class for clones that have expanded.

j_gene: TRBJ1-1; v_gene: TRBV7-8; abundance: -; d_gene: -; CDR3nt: TGTGCCAGCAGCTTTGACTCGCGTGGAACAGGGAGGACAATGAACACTGAAGCTTTCTTT; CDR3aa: CASSFDSRGTGRTMNTEAFF
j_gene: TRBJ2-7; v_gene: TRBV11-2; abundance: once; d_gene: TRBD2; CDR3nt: TGTGCCAGCAGCCAAGAACCAGCGGGAGGGGACGAGCAGTACTTC; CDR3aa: CASSQEPAGGDEQYF
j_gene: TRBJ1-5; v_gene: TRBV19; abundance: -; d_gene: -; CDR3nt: TGTGCCAGTAGTATAGTCGGGGGTCGGGGTCAGCCCCAGCATTTT; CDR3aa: CASSIVGGRGQPQHF
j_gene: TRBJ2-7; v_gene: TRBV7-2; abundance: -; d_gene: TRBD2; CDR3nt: TGTGCCAGCAGCTTAGGGGTGAGGGCTAGCGGGAGGGACGAGCAGTACTTC; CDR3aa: CASSLGVRASGRDEQYF
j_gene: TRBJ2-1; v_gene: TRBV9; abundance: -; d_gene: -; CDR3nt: TGTGCCAGCAGCGACCCGGGAGACGGTGAGCAGTTCTTC; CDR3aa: CASSDPGDGEQFF
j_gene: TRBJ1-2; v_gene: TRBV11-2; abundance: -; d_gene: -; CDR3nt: TGTGCCAGCAGACATGACGGGACACCCCTCTTC; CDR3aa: CASRHDGTPLF
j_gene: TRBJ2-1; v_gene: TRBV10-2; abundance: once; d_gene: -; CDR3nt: TGCGCCAGCAGTGAGAATGGGGGCGGAAGGCACAATGAGCAGTTCTTC; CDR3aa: CASSENGGGRHNEQFF
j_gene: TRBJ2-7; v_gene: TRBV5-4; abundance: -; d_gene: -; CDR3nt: TGTGCCAGCAGCTTGGGAGGGGGCTCCTACGAGCAGTACTTC; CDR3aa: CASSLGGGSYEQYF
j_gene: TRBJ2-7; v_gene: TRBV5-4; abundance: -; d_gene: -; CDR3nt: TGTGCCAGCAGCTCAATTGGATTGCATACAACGTACTCCTACGAGCAGTACTTC; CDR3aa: CASSSIGLHTTYSYEQYF
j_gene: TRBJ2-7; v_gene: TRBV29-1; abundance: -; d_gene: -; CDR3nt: TGCAGCGTCCAAGGGGGCGGGAGAGGGAACGAGCAGTACTTC; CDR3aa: CSVQGGGRGNEQYF
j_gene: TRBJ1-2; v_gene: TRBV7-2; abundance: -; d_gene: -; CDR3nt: TGTGCCAGCAGCCCAAGGACCCTCTATGGCTACACCTTC; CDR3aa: CASSPRTLYGYTF
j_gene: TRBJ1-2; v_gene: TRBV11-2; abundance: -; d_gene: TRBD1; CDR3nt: TGTGCCAGCAGCCTCGGAGGGACAGGGTGGTTGGGCTACACCTTC; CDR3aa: CASSLGGTGWLGYTF
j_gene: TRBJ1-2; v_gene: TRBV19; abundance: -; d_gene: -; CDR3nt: TGTGCCAGTAGTATCGTATATCCAGGGGAAAGGGTGGACTATGGCTACACCTTC; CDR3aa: CASSIVYPGERVDYGYTF
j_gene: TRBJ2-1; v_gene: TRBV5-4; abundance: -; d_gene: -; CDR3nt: TGTGCCAGCAGCTTGACCGATGAGCAGTTCTTC; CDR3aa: CASSLTDEQFF
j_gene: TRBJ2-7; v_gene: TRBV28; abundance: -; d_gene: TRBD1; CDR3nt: TGTGCCAGCAGTTTATCTGTAAGGGGGCAGGACGAGCAGTACTTC; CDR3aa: CASSLSVRGQDEQYF
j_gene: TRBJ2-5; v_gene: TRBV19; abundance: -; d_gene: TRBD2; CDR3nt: TGTGCCAGTAGTATCATCAGCGGGGAGTACCAAGAGACCCAGTACTTC; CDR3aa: CASSIISGEYQETQYF
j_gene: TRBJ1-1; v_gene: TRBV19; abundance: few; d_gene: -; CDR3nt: TGTGCCAGTAGTATCGGGTGGCCAGGGGACGGCATATTT; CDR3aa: CASSIGWPGDGIF
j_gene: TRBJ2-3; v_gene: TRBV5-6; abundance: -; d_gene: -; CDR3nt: TGTGCCAGCAGCTTGGGGGGTGGAACAGATACGCAGTATTTT; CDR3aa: CASSLGGGTDTQYF
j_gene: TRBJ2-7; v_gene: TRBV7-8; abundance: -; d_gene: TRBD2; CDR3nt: TGTGCCAGCAGCTTGACTAGCGGGAGGTACGAGCAGTACTTC; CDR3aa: CASSLTSGRYEQYF
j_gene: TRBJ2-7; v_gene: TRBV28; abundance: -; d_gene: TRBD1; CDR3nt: TGTGCCAGCAGACCAATGAGGACAGGCGAAACTTACGAGCAGTACTTC; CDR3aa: CASRPMRTGETYEQYF
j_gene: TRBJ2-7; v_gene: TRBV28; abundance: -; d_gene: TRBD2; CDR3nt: TGTGCCAGCAGTTTATTTATGCCTAGCGGGGAACTTACCTACGAGCAGTACTTC; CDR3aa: CASSLFMPSGELTYEQYF
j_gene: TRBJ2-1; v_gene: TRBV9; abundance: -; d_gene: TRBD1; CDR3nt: TGTGCCAGCAGCCCTACCCGACAGGGTGGGAACAATGAGCAGTTCTTC; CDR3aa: CASSPTRQGGNNEQFF
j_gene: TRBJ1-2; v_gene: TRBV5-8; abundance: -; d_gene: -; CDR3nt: TGTGCCAGCAGCTTGGCCCCAGGGAACTATGGCTACACCTTC; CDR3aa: CASSLAPGNYGYTF
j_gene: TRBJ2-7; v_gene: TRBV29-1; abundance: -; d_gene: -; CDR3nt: TGCAGCGTTGACCAGTCCGACGGGTACGAGCAGTACTTC; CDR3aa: CSVDQSDGYEQYF
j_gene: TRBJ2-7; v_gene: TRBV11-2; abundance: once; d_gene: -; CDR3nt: TGTGCCAGCAGCGTCGGCTGGGGCTACGAGCAGTACTTC; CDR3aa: CASSVGWGYEQYF
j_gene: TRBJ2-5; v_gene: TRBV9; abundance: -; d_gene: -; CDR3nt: TGTGCCAGCAGCGTAGAGTCCGGGCGAGAGACCCAGTACTTC; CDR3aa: CASSVESGRETQYF
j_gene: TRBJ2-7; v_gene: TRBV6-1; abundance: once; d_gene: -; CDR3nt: TGTGCCAGCAGTGCCTTCGCGGTTGGGTTAAACGAGCAGTACTTC; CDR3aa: CASSAFAVGLNEQYF
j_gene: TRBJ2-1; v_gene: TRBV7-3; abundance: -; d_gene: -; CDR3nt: TGTGCCAGCAGCTTAATCGTGAGCCCCAAACAAGAGCAGTTCTTC; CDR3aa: CASSLIVSPKQEQFF
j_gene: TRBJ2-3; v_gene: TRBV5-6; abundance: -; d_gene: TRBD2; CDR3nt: TGTGCCAGCAGTCTGGGGACTAGCGGGAGTGCAGATACGCAGTATTTT; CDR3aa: CASSLGTSGSADTQYF
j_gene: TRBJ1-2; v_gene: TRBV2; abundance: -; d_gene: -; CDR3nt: TGTGCCAGCAGTGAAAATATGGAACCTAACTATGGCTACACCTTC; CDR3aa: CASSENMEPNYGYTF
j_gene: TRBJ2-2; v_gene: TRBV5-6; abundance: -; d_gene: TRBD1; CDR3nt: TGTGCCAGCAGCCTAGACAGGGGGCGTGATACCGGGGAGCTGTTTTTT; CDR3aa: CASSLDRGRDTGELFF
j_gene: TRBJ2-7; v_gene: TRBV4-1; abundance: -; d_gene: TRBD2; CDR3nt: TGCGCCAGCAGCCAATGGCGGGAGGGCCCCGAGTCGCGCGAGCAGTACTTC; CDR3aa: CASSQWREGPESREQYF
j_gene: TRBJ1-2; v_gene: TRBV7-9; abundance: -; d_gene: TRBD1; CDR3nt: TGTGCCAGCAGCCCACCGGGACAGACCTATGGCTACACCTTC; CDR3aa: CASSPPGQTYGYTF
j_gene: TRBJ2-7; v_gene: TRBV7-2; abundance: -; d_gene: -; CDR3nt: TGTGCCAGCAGCTTAGAAACGGTGGACCCCAATTACGAGCAGTACTTC; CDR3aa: CASSLETVDPNYEQYF
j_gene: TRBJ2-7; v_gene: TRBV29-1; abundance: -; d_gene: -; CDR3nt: TGCAGCGCCGGCGGAGGGACAGAGGCACGGGAGCAGTACTTC; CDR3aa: CSAGGGTEAREQYF
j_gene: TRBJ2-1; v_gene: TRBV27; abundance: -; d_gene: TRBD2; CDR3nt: TGTGCCAGCAGTCACGGGACTAGCGTTAACAATGAGCAGTTCTTC; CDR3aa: CASSHGTSVNNEQFF
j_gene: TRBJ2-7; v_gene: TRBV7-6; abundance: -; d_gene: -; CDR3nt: TGTGCCAGCAGCTTAGATGGGGGTTACGAGCAGTACTTC; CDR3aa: CASSLDGGYEQYF
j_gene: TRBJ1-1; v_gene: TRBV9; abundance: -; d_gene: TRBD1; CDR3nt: TGTGCCAGCAGCGCGGGGGGACAGGGTGTTGAAGCTTTCTTT; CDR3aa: CASSAGGQGVEAFF
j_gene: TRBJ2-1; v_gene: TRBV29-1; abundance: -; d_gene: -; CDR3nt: TGCAGCGTTGATGGCGGGTTTTCCTACAATGAGCAGTTCTTC; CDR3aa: CSVDGGFSYNEQFF
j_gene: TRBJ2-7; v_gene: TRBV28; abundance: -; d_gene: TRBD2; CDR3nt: TGTGCCAGCAGCCTCGGACTAGCGGGAGACCCTTCGTTGCAGTACTTC; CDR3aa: CASSLGLAGDPSLQYF
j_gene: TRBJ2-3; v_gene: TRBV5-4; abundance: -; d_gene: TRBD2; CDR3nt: TGTGCCAGCAGCTTGGCTAGCGGGAGGGCCGTTCCAGATACGCAGTATTTT; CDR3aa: CASSLASGRAVPDTQYF
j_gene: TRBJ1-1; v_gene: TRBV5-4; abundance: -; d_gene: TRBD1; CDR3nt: TGTGCCAGCAGCCTTAGGACAGGTGTAGAAGCTTTCTTT; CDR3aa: CASSLRTGVEAFF
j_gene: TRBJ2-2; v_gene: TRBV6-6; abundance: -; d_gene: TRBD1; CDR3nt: TGTGCCAGCAGTTACGGGACAGGGAACACCGGGGAGCTGTTTTTT; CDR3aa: CASSYGTGNTGELFF
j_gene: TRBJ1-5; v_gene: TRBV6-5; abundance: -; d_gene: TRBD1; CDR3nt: TGTGCCAGCAGTTACGACAGGGGTGGGTGGCAGCCCCAGCATTTT; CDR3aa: CASSYDRGGWQPQHF
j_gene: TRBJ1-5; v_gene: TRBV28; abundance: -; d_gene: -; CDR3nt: TGTGCCAGCAGTTTATCAGTGACATATAGCAATCAGCCCCAGCATTTT; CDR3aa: CASSLSVTYSNQPQHF